This paragraph reports one T cell receptor beta chain. Its antigen is currently unknown. This CDR3 spans 16 amino acids. CDR1 and CDR2 (germline): MNHEY, SVGAGI. V was cut by 6 bases and J by 7 bases, with 22 bases left in between. The data belong to a study of cytomegalovirus exposure and HLA in healthy donors. The PCR contained 60 Vbeta and 13 Jbeta primers. Produced via immunoSEQ multiplex PCR; TCRdb's table is partial and in-frame only. The table records about 160,000 clones, over 80% of them present only once. Study results and caveats: Follow-up analysis found HLA locus-dependent TCR association rates, highest for DRB1 and lowest for HLA-C. Analysis was performed later, and it showed HLA-associated TCR beta chains to be more clonally expanded than equally common others. CMV serostatus alone was available as immune exposure information. Cytomegalovirus association was listed for approximately 150 TCR beta chains.

The sequence derives from a boy aged 2 to 10 in good health and CMV-seronegative. The material sequenced was PBMCs. The rearrangement joins TRBV6-5 to TRBJ2-1, with a weak D call TRBD2 (6 bases). CDR3 bases: TGTGCCAGCAGCTACAGAGCGGGTCATACGTGGAATGAGCAGTTCTTC. This encodes CASSYRAGHTWNEQFF.